This T cell receptor beta chain stems from a study of T cell changes during pregnancy in multiple sclerosis. Using immunoSEQ multiplex PCR, the repertoire was profiled, and TCRdb retains in-frame clones only, with some absent. The sample shows about 79,000 clones, about 89% of them seen only once. The V gene's germline CDR1 is SGHRS and CDR2 YFSETQ. The CDR3 is 14 amino acids. Trimming took off 2 bases at V and 4 bases at J, with 12 bases between the two ends. The receptor was derived from a female donor with multiple sclerosis, enrolled in a pregnancy study. The genes are TRBV5-1 and TRBJ1-2; D ambiguous. The specimen was CD4+ T cells from peripheral blood mononuclear cells, collected in the second trimester of pregnancy. The CDR3: CASSLGGQSYGYTF. The CDR3, as DNA: TGCGCCAGCAGCTTAGGAGGTCAGTCCTATGGCTACACCTTC.